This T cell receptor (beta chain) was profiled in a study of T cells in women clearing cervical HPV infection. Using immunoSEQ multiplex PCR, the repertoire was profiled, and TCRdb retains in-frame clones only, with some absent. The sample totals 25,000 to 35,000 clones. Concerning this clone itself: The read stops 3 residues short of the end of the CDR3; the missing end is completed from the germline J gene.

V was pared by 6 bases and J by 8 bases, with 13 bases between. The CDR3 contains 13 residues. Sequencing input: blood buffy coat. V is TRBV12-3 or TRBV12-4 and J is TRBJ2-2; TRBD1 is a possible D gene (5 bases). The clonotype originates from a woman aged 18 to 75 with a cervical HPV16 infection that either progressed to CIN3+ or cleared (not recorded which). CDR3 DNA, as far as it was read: TGTGCCAGCAGCTCAGGGTCCTCAGGGGAG. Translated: CASSSGSSGE. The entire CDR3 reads CASSSGSSGELFF.